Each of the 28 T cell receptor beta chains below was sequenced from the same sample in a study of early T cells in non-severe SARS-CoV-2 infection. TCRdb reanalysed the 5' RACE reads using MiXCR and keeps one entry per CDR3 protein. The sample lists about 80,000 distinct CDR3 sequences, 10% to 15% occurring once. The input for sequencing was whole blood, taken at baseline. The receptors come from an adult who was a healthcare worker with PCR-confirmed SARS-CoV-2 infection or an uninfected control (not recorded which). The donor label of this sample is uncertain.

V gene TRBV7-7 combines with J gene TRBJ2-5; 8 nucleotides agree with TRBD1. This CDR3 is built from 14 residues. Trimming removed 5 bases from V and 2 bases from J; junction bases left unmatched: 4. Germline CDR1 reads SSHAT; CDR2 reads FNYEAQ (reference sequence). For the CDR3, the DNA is TGTGCCAGCAGCCCCTGGACAGGGCAAGAGACCCAGTACTTC. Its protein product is CASSPWTGQETQYF.

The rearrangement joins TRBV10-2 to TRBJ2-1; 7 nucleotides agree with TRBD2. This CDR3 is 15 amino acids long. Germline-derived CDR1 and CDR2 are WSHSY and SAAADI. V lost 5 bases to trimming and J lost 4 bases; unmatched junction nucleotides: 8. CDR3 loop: CASSRTGLTYNEQFF. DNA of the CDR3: TGCGCCAGCAGTAGGACGGGACTAACGTACAATGAGCAGTTCTTC.

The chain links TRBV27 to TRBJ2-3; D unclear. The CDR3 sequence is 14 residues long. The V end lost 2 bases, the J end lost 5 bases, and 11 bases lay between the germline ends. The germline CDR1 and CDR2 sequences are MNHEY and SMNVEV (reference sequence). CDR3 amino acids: CASSLMRMRDTQYF. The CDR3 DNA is TGTGCCAGCAGTTTAATGCGGATGAGAGATACGCAGTATTTT.

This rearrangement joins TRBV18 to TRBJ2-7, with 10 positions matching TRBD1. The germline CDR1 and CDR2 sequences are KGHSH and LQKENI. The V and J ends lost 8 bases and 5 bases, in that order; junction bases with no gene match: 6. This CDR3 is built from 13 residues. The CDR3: CASTRDRGDEQYF. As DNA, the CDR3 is TGTGCCAGCACCCGGGACAGGGGTGACGAGCAGTACTTC.

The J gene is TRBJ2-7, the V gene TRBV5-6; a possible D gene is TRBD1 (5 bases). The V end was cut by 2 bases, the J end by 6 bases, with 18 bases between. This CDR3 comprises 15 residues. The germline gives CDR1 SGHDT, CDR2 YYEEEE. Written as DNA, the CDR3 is TGTGCCAGCAGCTTAATCGATTCCAGGGTGGGCGAGCAGTACTTC. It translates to CASSLIDSRVGEQYF.

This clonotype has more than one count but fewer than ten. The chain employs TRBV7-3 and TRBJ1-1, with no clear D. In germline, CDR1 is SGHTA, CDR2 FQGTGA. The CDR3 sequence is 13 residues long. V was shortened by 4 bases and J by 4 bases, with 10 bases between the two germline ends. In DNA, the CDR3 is TGTGCCAGCAGCTCCACGCTGAGCACTGAAGCTTTCTTT. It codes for CASSSTLSTEAFF.

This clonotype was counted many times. The DNA of the CDR3 is TGTGCCAGCAGCGCCACAGATACGCAGTATTTT. Its translation is CASSATDTQYF. This sequence joins TRBV9 and TRBJ2-3; D is uncertain. This CDR3 comprises 11 residues. V was clipped by 3 bases and J by 2 bases, with 1 base between them. Germline CDR1 and CDR2: SGDLS and YYNGEE.

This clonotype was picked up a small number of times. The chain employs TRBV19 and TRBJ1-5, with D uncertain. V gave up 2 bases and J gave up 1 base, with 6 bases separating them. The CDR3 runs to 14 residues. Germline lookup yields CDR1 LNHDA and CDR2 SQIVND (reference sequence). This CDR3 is CASSIRESNQPQHF. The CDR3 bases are TGTGCCAGTAGTATACGAGAGAGCAATCAGCCCCAGCATTTT.

This CDR3 is CASSPLQETQYF. The CDR3 DNA sequence: TGTGCCAGCTCACCCCTACAAGAGACCCAGTACTTC. This rearrangement joins TRBV18 to TRBJ2-5; D call uncertain. The CDR3 contains 12 residues. V was pared by 3 bases and J by 2 bases, with 4 bases between. Germline CDR1 is KGHSH and CDR2 is LQKENI.

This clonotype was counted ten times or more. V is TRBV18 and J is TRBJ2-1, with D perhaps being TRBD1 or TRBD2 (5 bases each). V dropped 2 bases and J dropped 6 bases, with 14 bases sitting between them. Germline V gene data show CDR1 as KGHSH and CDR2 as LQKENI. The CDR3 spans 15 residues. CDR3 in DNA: TGTGCCAGCTCACCATGGAGTCAGGGAGTCAATGAGCAGTTCTTC. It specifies CASSPWSQGVNEQFF.

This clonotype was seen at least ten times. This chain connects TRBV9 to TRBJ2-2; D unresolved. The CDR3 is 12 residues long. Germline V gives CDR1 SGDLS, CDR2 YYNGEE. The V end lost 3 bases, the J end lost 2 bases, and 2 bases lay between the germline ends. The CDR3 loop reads CASSANTGELFF. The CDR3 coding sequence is TGTGCCAGCAGCGCTAACACCGGGGAGCTGTTTTTT.

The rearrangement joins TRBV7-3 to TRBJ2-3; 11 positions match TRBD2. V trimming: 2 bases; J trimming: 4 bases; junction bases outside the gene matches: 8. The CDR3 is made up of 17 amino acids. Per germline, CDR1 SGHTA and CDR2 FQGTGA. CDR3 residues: CASSLRLAGIGSDTQYF. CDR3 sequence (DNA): TGTGCCAGCAGCTTACGACTAGCGGGGATAGGTTCAGATACGCAGTATTTT.

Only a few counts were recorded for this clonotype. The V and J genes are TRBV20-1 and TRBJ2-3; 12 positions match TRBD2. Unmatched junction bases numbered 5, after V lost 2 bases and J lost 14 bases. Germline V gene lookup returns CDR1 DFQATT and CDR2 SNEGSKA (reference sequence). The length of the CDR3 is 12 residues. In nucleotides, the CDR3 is TGCAGTGCTAGACTAGCGGGAGGGCCCCGGTATTTT. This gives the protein CSARLAGGPRYF.

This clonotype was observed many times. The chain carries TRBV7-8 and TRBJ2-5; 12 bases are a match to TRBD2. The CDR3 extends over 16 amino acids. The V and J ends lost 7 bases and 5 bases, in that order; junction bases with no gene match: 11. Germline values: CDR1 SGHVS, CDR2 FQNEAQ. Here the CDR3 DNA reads TGTGCCAGCACGACACTAGCGGGAGGCCCCGAGGAGACCCAGTACTTC. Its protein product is CASTTLAGGPEETQYF.

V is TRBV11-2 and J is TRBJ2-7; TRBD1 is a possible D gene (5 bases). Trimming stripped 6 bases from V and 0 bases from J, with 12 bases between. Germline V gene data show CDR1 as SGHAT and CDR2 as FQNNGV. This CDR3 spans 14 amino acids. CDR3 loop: CASSLDKISYEQYF. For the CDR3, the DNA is TGTGCCAGCAGTTTGGACAAGATCTCCTACGAGCAGTACTTC.

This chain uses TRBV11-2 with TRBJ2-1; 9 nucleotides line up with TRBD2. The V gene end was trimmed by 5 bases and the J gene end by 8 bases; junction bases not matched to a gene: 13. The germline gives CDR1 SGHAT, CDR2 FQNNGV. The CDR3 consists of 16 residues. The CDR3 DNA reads TGTGCCAGCAGCCCCCGGCCTAGCGGGATTGGGGATGAGCAGTTCTTC. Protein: CASSPRPSGIGDEQFF.

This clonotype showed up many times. CDR3 bases: TGTGCCAGCAGCGCCCAGTCTAGCTCTGGGGCCAACGTCCTGACTTTC. Translation gives CASSAQSSSGANVLTF. This sequence joins TRBV14 and TRBJ2-6; the D is unclear. The CDR3 has 16 amino acids. V lost 5 bases and J 0 bases, leaving 11 bases between the germline ends. Germline loops: CDR1 SGHDN, CDR2 FVKESK. The full variable domain, its missing parts supplied by reference TRBV14 and TRBJ2-6, is EAGVTQFPSHSVIEKGQTVTLRCDPISGHDNLYWYRRVMGKEIKFLLHFVKESKQDESGMPNNRFLAERTGGTYSTLKVQPAELEDSGVYFCASSAQSSSGANVLTFGAGSRLTVL.

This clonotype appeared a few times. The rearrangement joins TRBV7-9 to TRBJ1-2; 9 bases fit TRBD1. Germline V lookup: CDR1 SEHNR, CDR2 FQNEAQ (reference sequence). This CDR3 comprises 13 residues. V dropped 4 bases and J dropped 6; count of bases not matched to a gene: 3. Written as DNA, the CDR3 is TGTGCCAGCAGCTCACAGGGGGCGCATGGCTACACCTTC. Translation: CASSSQGAHGYTF.

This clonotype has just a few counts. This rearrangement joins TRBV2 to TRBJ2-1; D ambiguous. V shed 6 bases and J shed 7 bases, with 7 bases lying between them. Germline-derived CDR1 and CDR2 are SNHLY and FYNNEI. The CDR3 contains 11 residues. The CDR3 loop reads CASRWYNEQFF. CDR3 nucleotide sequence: TGTGCCAGCAGATGGTATAATGAGCAGTTCTTC.

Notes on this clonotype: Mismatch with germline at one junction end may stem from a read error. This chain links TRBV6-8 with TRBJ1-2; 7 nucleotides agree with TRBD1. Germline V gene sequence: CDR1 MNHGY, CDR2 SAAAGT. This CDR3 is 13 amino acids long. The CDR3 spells CASRGQPNYGHTF. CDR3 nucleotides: TGTGCCTCGAGGGGACAGCCCAACTATGGCCACACCTTC.

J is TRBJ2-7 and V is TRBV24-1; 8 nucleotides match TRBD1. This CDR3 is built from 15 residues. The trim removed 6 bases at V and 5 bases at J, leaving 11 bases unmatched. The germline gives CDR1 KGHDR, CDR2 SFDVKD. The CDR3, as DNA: TGTGCCACCAGTTCCCCCTACGGACAGGGACACGAGCAGTACTTC. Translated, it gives CATSSPYGQGHEQYF.

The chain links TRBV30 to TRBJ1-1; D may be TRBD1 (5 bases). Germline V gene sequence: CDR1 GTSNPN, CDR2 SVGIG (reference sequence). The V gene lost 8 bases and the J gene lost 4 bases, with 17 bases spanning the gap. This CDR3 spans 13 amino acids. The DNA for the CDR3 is TGTGCCGTAAGGACACCGATCGGCACTGAAGCTTTCTTT. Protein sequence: CAVRTPIGTEAFF.

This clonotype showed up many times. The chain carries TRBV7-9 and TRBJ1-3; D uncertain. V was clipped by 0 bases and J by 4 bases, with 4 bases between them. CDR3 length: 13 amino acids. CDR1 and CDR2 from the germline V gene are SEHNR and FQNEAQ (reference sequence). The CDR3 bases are TGTGCCAGCAGCTTAGCACAGGGAAACACCATATATTTT. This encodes CASSLAQGNTIYF.

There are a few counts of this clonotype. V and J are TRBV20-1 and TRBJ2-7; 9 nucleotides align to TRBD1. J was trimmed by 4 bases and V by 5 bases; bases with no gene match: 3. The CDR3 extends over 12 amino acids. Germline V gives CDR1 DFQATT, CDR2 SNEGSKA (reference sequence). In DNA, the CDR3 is TGCAGTGCTCGCGGGACAGGGTACGAGCAGTACTTC. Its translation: CSARGTGYEQYF.

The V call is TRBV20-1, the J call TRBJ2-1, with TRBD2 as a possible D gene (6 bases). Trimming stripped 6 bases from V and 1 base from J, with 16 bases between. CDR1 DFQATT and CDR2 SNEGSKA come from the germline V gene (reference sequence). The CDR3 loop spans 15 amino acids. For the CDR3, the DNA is TGCAGTGCCCCCTGGGCGGGGCCTTCCTACAATGAGCAGTTCTTC. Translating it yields CSAPWAGPSYNEQFF.

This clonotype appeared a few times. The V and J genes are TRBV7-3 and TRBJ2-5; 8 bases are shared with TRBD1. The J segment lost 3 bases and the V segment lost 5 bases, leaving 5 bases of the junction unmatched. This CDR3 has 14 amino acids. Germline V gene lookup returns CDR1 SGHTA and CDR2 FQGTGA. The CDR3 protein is CASSRTGRKETQYF. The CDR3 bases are TGTGCCAGCAGCAGGACAGGGAGGAAAGAGACCCAGTACTTC.

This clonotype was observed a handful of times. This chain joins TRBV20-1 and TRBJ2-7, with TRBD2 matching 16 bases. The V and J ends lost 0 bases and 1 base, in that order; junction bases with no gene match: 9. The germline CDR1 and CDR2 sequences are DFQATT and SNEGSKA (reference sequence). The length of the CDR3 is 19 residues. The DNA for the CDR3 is TGCAGTGCTAGAGACCCCTCGGGACTAGCGGGAGGGCTGTCCTACGAGCAGTACTTC. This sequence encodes CSARDPSGLAGGLSYEQYF.

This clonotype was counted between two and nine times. The CDR3 DNA sequence: TGTGCCAGTAGTCTCGGGACTGACATGCCGGGCTACACCTTC. Translation gives CASSLGTDMPGYTF. This chain links TRBV19 with TRBJ1-2, with D tentatively TRBD1 (5 bases). This CDR3 is built from 14 residues. V was trimmed by 5 bases and J by 8 bases, leaving 18 bases between them. CDR1 and CDR2 (germline): LNHDA, SQIVND (reference sequence).